This entry concerns a single T cell receptor (beta chain). Measured with immunoSEQ multiplex PCR; TCRdb has only the in-frame clones, and not every one. The sample has 79,000 or so clones; approximately 90% are singletons. These data are taken from a study of T cell changes during pregnancy in multiple sclerosis. CDR3 length: 18 residues. CDR1 and CDR2 from the germline V gene are MGHRA and YSYEKL. V was pared by 1 base and J by 0 bases, with 9 bases of the junction left unmatched. The gene calls are TRBV4-1 and TRBJ2-1; 7 bases align to TRBD2. The starting material was CD4+ T cells from peripheral blood mononuclear cells, obtained before pregnancy. The source is a female donor with multiple sclerosis, enrolled in a pregnancy study. This CDR3 reads CASSQADLLASSYNEQFF. CDR3 sequence (DNA): TGCGCCAGCAGCCAAGCCGACCTACTAGCGAGCTCCTACAATGAGCAGTTCTTC.